This record concerns one TCR beta chain sequence. This clonotype was seen many times. The antigen this receptor binds is unknown. Base qualities are not provided; no much larger clone lies one nucleotide away. The data are from a study of response to subunit inactivated influenza vaccine (dated by TCRdb to 2016 to 2018). Notes on the research overall: The study used deep quantitative T cell receptor repertoire profiling to track responses to a trivalent subunit inactivated influenza vaccine.

Broader findings and caveats from the paper: The authors suggested that each seasonal influenza vaccination may recruit only a limited number of new T cells.

The library was produced with RT-PCR. Instrument on record: Illumina HiSeq 2500. TCRdb cleaned the public reads at Q25 with fastp, built clones with MiXCR and kept in-frame beta chains. CDR3 protein duplicates are merged, each entry listing the most common genes and DNA. In all, the sample holds some 640,000 distinct CDR3 sequences, and approximately 15% of those were seen once. Approximately 7% of the sample is taken by the ten largest. The material sequenced was PBMCs from blood, taken around 14 days before vaccination. The sequence derives from a man aged 50 or older who received an inactivated influenza vaccine. Donor details come from another sample of the same person, matched by shared clones.

The DNA sequence follows: TGCAGTGCTAGACTACACACGGGACAGGGCCAAGAGACCCAGTACTTC. The encoded protein is CSARLHTGQGQETQYF. The chain links TRBV20-1 with TRBJ2-5, and TRBD1 aligns with 9 junction nucleotides. Trimmed from V: 2 bases; trimmed from J: 1 base; junction bases lacking a gene match: 8. From its cysteine to its phenylalanine, the CDR3 spans 16 amino acids. Only CDR3 DNA is held: 48 bases, read in frame from base 1. CDR1 and CDR2 were assigned from the germline V gene (reference sequence) as DFQATT and SNEGSKA.